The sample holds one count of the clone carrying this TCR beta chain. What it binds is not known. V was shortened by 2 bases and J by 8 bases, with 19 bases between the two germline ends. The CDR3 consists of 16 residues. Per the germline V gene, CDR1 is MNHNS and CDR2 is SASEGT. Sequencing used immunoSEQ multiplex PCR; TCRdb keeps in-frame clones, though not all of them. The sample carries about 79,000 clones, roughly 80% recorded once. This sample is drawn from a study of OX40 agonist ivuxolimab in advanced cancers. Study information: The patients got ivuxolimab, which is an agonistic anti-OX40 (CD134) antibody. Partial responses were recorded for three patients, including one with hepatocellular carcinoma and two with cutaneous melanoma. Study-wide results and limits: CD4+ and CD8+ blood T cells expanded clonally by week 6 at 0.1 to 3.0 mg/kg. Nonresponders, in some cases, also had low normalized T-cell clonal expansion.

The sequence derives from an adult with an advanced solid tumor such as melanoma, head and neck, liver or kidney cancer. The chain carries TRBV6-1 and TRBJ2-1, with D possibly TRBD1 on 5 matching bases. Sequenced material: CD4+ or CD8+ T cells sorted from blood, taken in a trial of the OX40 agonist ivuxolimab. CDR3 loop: CASSELDTPPMDEQFF. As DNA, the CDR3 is TGTGCCAGCAGTGAATTGGACACCCCGCCGATGGATGAGCAGTTCTTC.